This T cell receptor beta chain was identified in a study of CD8 T cells in ankylosing spondylitis. General study findings and limits: Blood of patients with ankylosing spondylitis appeared to be characterized by a TCR beta motif of 8 or 9 highly homologous variants.

This CDR3 has 14 amino acids. Germline lookup yields CDR1 SGHRS and CDR2 YFSETQ. V gave up 6 bases and J gave up 4 bases; unmatched junction bases: 9. As to this clonotype: Antigen: not known.

One entry per CDR3 protein results from TCRdb running MiXCR on the 5' RACE reads. The table has 200,000 to 300,000 distinct CDR3 sequences, roughly a tenth seen once. Input material: blood, either unsorted or a sorted T cell fraction (not recorded which). The chain employs TRBV5-1 and TRBJ2-7, with 8 positions matching TRBD1. This TCR was sampled from a male donor with ankylosing spondylitis or in good health (not recorded which). The DNA of the CDR3 is TGCGCCAGCACTCCCTGGAACAGGGGGTACGAGCAGTACTTC. This gives the protein CASTPWNRGYEQYF.